The 24 T cell receptor beta chains given below trace back to one sample, sequenced in a study of blood T cell repertoires in COVID-19 (TCRdb year 2020). Libraries were built with the immunoSEQ multiplex PCR assay. TCRdb took over this immuneACCESS table, retaining in-frame rearrangements with V and J assigned. Such tables are incomplete; in checked studies, under half of the missing clones stem from an unresolved V gene, and the remainder is unexplained. Recorded for this sample are some 55,000 clones; around 83% of them occurred a single time. Together, the top ten hold under 2% of the sample. Sequencing was carried out using peripheral blood. The receptors originated from a woman aged 60-75 years with acute or convalescent COVID-19.

The J gene is TRBJ2-5, the V gene TRBV7-2, with 7 positions matching TRBD1. V lost 6 bases and J lost 6; bases outside the gene matches: 13. From germline, CDR1 is SGHTA and CDR2 FQGNSA. The CDR3 is 15 residues long. The CDR3 here is CASSPYPARGQTQYF. Here the CDR3 DNA reads TGTGCCAGCAGTCCCTATCCGGCGAGGGGGCAGACCCAGTACTTC.

The chain combines TRBV4-1 with TRBJ2-3; D may be TRBD1 (6 bases). The CDR3 has 18 amino acids. Deletions cut 3 bases from V and 2 bases from J, with 21 bases between. The V gene's germline CDR1 is MGHRA and CDR2 YSYEKL. CDR3 protein: CASSQRYPPDRDTDTQYF. CDR3 sequence (DNA): TGCGCCAGCAGCCAGCGTTACCCCCCGGACAGAGACACAGATACGCAGTATTTT.

The CDR3 loop reads CASSQDWTRQETQYF. CDR3 nucleotide sequence: TGTGCCAGCAGCCAAGACTGGACTAGGCAAGAGACCCAGTACTTC. This chain joins TRBV3-1 (or the pseudogene TRBV3-2) and TRBJ2-5; 7 nucleotides agree with TRBD2. Germline V gene data show CDR1 as LGHDT and CDR2 as YNNKEL (reference sequence). Losses at the gene ends were 0 bases for V and 2 bases for J; bases not matched to a gene: 3. This CDR3 contains 15 residues.

The chain employs TRBV11-2 and TRBJ1-3, with 8 bases matching TRBD1. The V gene's germline CDR1 is SGHAT and CDR2 FQNNGV. Losses at the gene ends were 5 bases for V and 0 bases for J; bases not matched to a gene: 3. CDR3 length: 15 residues. CDR3 residues: CASSATGGSGNTIYF. CDR3 nucleotide sequence: TGTGCCAGCAGCGCAACAGGGGGCTCTGGAAACACCATATATTTT.

The genes are TRBV9 and TRBJ2-3; D not resolved. This CDR3 spans 14 amino acids. Trimming removed 0 bases at V and 0 bases at J, with 5 bases between. Germline CDR1 and CDR2: SGDLS and YYNGEE. This chain's CDR3 is CASSVGASTDTQYF. CDR3 DNA: TGTGCCAGCAGCGTAGGGGCAAGCACAGATACGCAGTATTTT.

The chain has TRBV7-2 and TRBJ2-7; D is undetermined. The V end lost 0 bases, the J end lost 6 bases, and 3 bases lay between the germline ends. This CDR3 region has 11 residues. The germline gives CDR1 SGHTA, CDR2 FQGNSA. This CDR3 reads CASSLAAEQYF. CDR3 DNA: TGTGCCAGCAGCTTAGCAGCCGAGCAGTACTTC.

The chain links TRBV23-1 to TRBJ2-7; D is unresolved. TRBV23-1 has ORF status, its function being uncertain. Trimming removed 7 bases at V and 8 bases at J, with 3 bases between. The CDR3 runs to 8 residues. CDR3 sequence: CASNKQYF. The CDR3 DNA follows: TGCGCCAGCAATAAGCAGTACTTC.

This clone was found once. The chain has TRBV9 and TRBJ2-1; 12 nucleotides align to TRBD2. The trim removed 0 bases at V and 0 bases at J, leaving 7 bases unmatched. There are 19 residues in the CDR3. Germline values: CDR1 SGDLS, CDR2 YYNGEE. The DNA of the CDR3 is TGTGCCAGCAGCGTAGGCGCTAGCGGGAGGGCTCACTCCTACAATGAGCAGTTCTTC. This sequence encodes CASSVGASGRAHSYNEQFF.

V and J are TRBV15 and TRBJ2-7; 10 bases are shared with TRBD1. Germline V CDR1 and CDR2: LNHNV, YYDKDF (reference sequence). This CDR3 has 14 amino acids. The V and J ends lost 8 bases and 6 bases, in that order; junction bases with no gene match: 10. The CDR3 coding sequence is TGTGCCACCCAGTCCGACAGGGGGCTAGGCGAGCAGTACTTC. This sequence encodes CATQSDRGLGEQYF.

The chain links TRBV28 to TRBJ1-2; 12 positions match TRBD1. The V and J ends lost 5 bases and 8 bases, in that order; junction bases with no gene match: 12. CDR3 length equals 16 residues. Germline loops: CDR1 MDHEN, CDR2 SYDVKM. The chain's CDR3 is CASSLGQGAHSGGYTF. The CDR3 DNA sequence: TGTGCCAGCAGTCTGGGACAGGGGGCGCATTCGGGGGGCTACACCTTC.

This chain joins TRBV18 and TRBJ1-4; 7 bases are shared with TRBD1. J lost 5 bases, V lost 3 bases, and 12 bases had no gene match. Germline V gives CDR1 KGHSH, CDR2 LQKENI. The CDR3 spans 17 residues. The CDR3 loop reads CASSPFNLDRPNEKLFF. CDR3 nucleotides: TGTGCCAGCTCACCCTTCAATCTGGACAGGCCCAATGAAAAACTGTTTTTT.

This chain links TRBV30 with TRBJ1-1; D gene ambiguous. Trimming stripped 0 bases from V and 1 base from J, with 6 bases between. Germline CDR1 and CDR2: GTSNPN and SVGIG (reference sequence). This CDR3 comprises 13 residues. The CDR3 nucleotides read TGTGCCTGGAGTGTATACAGGAACACTGAAGCTTTCTTT. It yields the protein CAWSVYRNTEAFF.

This rearrangement joins TRBV14 to TRBJ1-6; no reliable D call. Trimming pared 2 bases from V and 7 bases from J, leaving 9 bases between. CDR1 SGHDN and CDR2 FVKESK come from the germline V gene. This CDR3 has 14 amino acids. The CDR3 DNA reads TGTGCCAGCAGCCAACTGACGGGAAATTCACCCCTCCACTTT. Residues: CASSQLTGNSPLHF.

The chain couples TRBV6-2 or TRBV6-3 to TRBJ1-6, with a weak D call TRBD1 (5 bases). This CDR3 spans 17 amino acids. Germline assignment: CDR1 MNHEY and CDR2 SVGEGT. V dropped 6 bases and J dropped 7 bases, with 22 bases sitting between them. CDR3 in amino acids: CASSKRLDSSFNSPLHF. The CDR3 coding sequence is TGTGCCAGCAGCAAACGCCTCGACAGCTCATTCAATTCACCCCTCCACTTT.

The chain uses TRBV29-1 and TRBJ2-5; 7 bases are a match to TRBD1. The CDR3 totals 14 residues. Germline CDR1 reads SQVTM; CDR2 reads ANQGSEA. V shed 7 bases, J shed 2 bases, and the junction held 10 bases outside the gene matches. The CDR3 loop is CSARRGGRQETQYF. The CDR3, as DNA: TGCAGCGCTAGGAGAGGGGGCCGGCAAGAGACCCAGTACTTC.

The rearrangement links TRBV9 to TRBJ2-3; 9 bases are shared with TRBD2. Germline V CDR1 and CDR2: SGDLS, YYNGEE. The CDR3 runs to 16 residues. The ends lost 4 bases at V and 0 bases at J; junction bases unmatched: 6. The CDR3 DNA follows: TGTGCCAGCAGCTCCCTAGCGGGGTTAAGCACAGATACGCAGTATTTT. This encodes CASSSLAGLSTDTQYF.

CDR3 DNA: TGTGCCTGGAGTCCCCAGGGTTTATACGAGCAGTACTTC. Translated, it gives CAWSPQGLYEQYF. The chain joins TRBV30 to TRBJ2-7; D might be TRBD1 (5 bases). V was shortened by 2 bases and J by 4 bases, with 12 bases between the two germline ends. This CDR3 is built from 13 residues. Germline loops: CDR1 GTSNPN, CDR2 SVGIG (reference sequence).

The table lists this clone with a count of one. The chain employs TRBV23-1 and TRBJ1-2; possibly TRBD1 for D (6 bases). TRBV23-1 carries the ORF label, with uncertain function. The CDR3 extends over 20 amino acids. Trimming removed 8 bases at V and 3 bases at J, with 34 bases between. CDR3 region: CASHEPGAEGQGPEDYGYTF. As DNA, the CDR3 is TGCGCCAGCCACGAGCCAGGAGCCGAAGGTCAGGGGCCAGAAGACTATGGCTACACCTTC.

The chain carries TRBV28 and TRBJ1-2; possible D gene TRBD1, 5 bases. CDR1 MDHEN and CDR2 SYDVKM come from the germline V gene. The CDR3 extends over 15 amino acids. Deletions cut 7 bases from V and 0 bases from J, with 15 bases between. CDR3 protein: CASKPGGVSNYGYTF. In DNA, the CDR3 is TGTGCCAGCAAACCCGGGGGGGTCTCTAACTATGGCTACACCTTC.

This sequence joins TRBV19 and TRBJ1-2; D remains ambiguous. Trimming removed 2 bases at V and 2 bases at J, with 6 bases between. Looked up from germline, CDR1 is LNHDA and CDR2 is SQIVND (reference sequence). The CDR3 sequence is 13 residues long. In DNA, the CDR3 is TGTGCCAGTAGTATAACGACAAACTATGGCTACACCTTC. It is translated as CASSITTNYGYTF.

V and J are TRBV18 and TRBJ2-5; D perhaps matches TRBD2 (6 bases). V was pared by 6 bases and J by 3 bases, with 11 bases between. This CDR3 is 13 amino acids long. Germline lookup yields CDR1 KGHSH and CDR2 LQKENI. CDR3: CASSRDWKETQYF. The DNA of the CDR3 is TGTGCCAGCTCCCGGGACTGGAAAGAGACCCAGTACTTC.

The chain has TRBV18 and TRBJ1-1, with 12 bases matching TRBD1. CDR1 is KGHSH and CDR2 is LQKENI in the germline V gene. The CDR3 totals 15 residues. The V and J ends lost 6 bases and 5 bases, in that order; junction bases with no gene match: 7. This CDR3 reads CASSYRDRGPTEAFF. The CDR3 DNA reads as TGTGCCAGCTCTTACCGGGACAGGGGGCCAACTGAAGCTTTCTTT.

The rearrangement uses TRBV5-6 and TRBJ2-7; 14 bases fit TRBD2. The junction had 5 bases not matched to a gene; V was cut back by 3 bases and J by 3 bases. The CDR3 totals 16 residues. Looked up from germline, CDR1 is SGHDT and CDR2 is YYEEEE. CDR3: CASSSWTSGGNYEQYF. CDR3 nucleotides: TGTGCCAGCAGCTCCTGGACTAGCGGGGGGAACTACGAGCAGTACTTC.

This chain joins TRBV11-1 and TRBJ2-3; possibly TRBD2 for D (6 bases). Per the germline V gene, CDR1 is SGHAT and CDR2 is FQDESV (reference sequence). The V gene lost 6 bases and the J gene lost 2 bases, with 9 bases spanning the gap. The CDR3 consists of 13 residues. The CDR3 is CASRGGNTDTQYF. The CDR3 DNA sequence: TGTGCCAGCAGGGGAGGAAACACAGATACGCAGTATTTT.